A single T cell receptor (beta chain) is shown here with its context. Its antigen is still unknown. Time point given: approximately 10-day in vitro stimulation with candidate neoantigen peptide 4. This entry belongs to a study of PD-1 blockade in mismatch repair-deficient tumors. Germline V gene sequence: CDR1 SNHLY, CDR2 FYNNEI. The CDR3 is made up of 13 amino acids. The germline V and J ends were trimmed by 1 base and 16 bases, with 17 bases remaining between them. This table comes from immunoSEQ multiplex PCR, and its TCRdb copy is limited to in-frame clones, with some not included. The sample shows more than 11,000 clones, approximately 80% of them seen only once.

The sequence was collected from an adult with mismatch repair-deficient cancer. The specimen comprised cells cultured in vitro, sampled from a patient treated with pembrolizumab. The J gene is TRBJ1-5, the V gene TRBV2; a possible D gene is TRBD1 (5 bases). In DNA, the CDR3 is TGTGCCAGCAGTGAAGTTTTGCGGGGCGGCGCCCATTTT. Translation gives CASSEVLRGGAHF.